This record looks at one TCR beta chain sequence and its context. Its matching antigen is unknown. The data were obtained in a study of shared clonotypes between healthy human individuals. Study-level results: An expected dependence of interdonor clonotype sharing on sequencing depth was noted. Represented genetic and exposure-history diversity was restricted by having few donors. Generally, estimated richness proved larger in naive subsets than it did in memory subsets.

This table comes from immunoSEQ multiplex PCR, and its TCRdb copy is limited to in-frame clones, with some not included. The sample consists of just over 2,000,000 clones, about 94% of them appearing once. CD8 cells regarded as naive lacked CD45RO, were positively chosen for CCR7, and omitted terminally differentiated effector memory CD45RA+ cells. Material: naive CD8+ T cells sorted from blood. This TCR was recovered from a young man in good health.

CDR3 loop: CASSLMTGGGGNQPQHF. The CDR3 bases are TGTGCCAGCAGCTTAATGACAGGGGGAGGGGGCAATCAGCCCCAGCATTTT. The chain is built from TRBV7-8 and TRBJ1-5, with 9 bases that match TRBD1. The germline gives CDR1 SGHVS, CDR2 FQNEAQ. This CDR3 contains 17 residues. V lost 2 bases, J lost 2 bases, and 7 bases stayed unmatched. The variable domain in full, completed from reference TRBV7-8 and TRBJ1-5, reads GAGVSQSPRYKVAKRGQDVALRCDPISGHVSLFWYQQALGQGPEFLTYFQNEAQLDKSGLPSDRFFAERPEGSVSTLKIQRTQQEDSAVYLCASSLMTGGGGNQPQHFGDGTRLSIL.